This TCR beta chain comes out of a study of blood T cell repertoires in COVID-19. Study as a whole: Collection of acute and convalescent COVID-19 samples took place in the United States, Italy and Spain. Sources were T cells, B-cell-depleted T cells, or PBMCs; the material itself was cDNA or gDNA.

Original data processing: Amplifying reference gene primers gave estimates of nucleated cell counts. Using immunoSEQ multiplex PCR, the repertoire was profiled, and TCRdb retains in-frame clones only, with some absent. The DNA was the basis for D and trimming; V, J and clone size are from that table. The sample has roughly 63,000 clones; under 85% are singletons. The germline V and J ends were trimmed by 1 base and 3 bases, with 12 bases remaining between them. Germline V gives CDR1 SEHNR, CDR2 FQNEAQ (reference sequence). The CDR3 has 15 amino acids. This chain uses TRBV7-9 with TRBJ1-1, with D perhaps matching TRBD1 (5 bases). This TCR came from an elderly woman with acute or convalescent COVID-19. The sequencing sample was made of peripheral blood. Here the CDR3 reads CASSLGGRVYTEAFF. CDR3 sequence (DNA): TGTGCCAGCAGCTTAGGCGGCAGGGTGTACACTGAAGCTTTCTTT.